Below are 4 T cell receptor beta chains sequenced from a single sample in a study of human T cells and chemical hapten exposure. TCRdb re-called the RACE reads with MiXCR, one entry per CDR3 protein. The sample records 35,000 to 50,000 distinct CDR3 sequences, about an eighth being singletons. Time point specified: pre-sensitization, week 0. Treatment in this sample: therapeutic diphenylcyclopropenone sensitization with weekly scalp DPC. This specimen consisted of whole blood, obtained in connection with sensitization to the hapten diphenylcyclopropenone (DPC). Receptor source: a woman in her twenties or thirties with alopecia areata. Some clones in this sample may be carry-over from other donors' samples.

This clonotype has ten or more counts. V usage is TRBV7-2 and J usage is TRBJ1-2; the D is unclear. The germline CDR1 and CDR2 sequences are SGHTA and FQGNSA. The CDR3 runs to 13 residues. Trimming removed 5 bases from V and 8 bases from J, with 15 bases in between. As DNA, the CDR3 is TGTGCCAGCAGCCATGGAGGGTCTATCGGCTACACCTTC. It specifies CASSHGGSIGYTF.

The chain joins TRBV7-8 to TRBJ2-3, with 12 bases lining up with TRBD2. Germline V gives CDR1 SGHVS, CDR2 FQNEAQ. Trimming removed 5 bases from V and 4 bases from J; junction bases left unmatched: 10. This CDR3 region has 17 residues. In nucleotides, the CDR3 is TGTGCCAGCAGCCCCTCCCGCGGACTAGCGGGGTCAGATACGCAGTATTTT. It codes for CASSPSRGLAGSDTQYF.

This clonotype was recorded at least ten times. V is TRBV7-9 and J is TRBJ2-3; 13 bases fit TRBD2. With 4 bases clipped from V and 4 bases from J, the junction kept 5 bases outside the gene matches. This CDR3 region has 16 residues. The germline V gene has CDR1 SEHNR and CDR2 FQNEAQ (reference sequence). CDR3 sequence (DNA): TGTGCCAGCAGCTACTGGACTAGCGGGAGTCCAGATACGCAGTATTTT. Its translation: CASSYWTSGSPDTQYF.

The chain recombines TRBV7-9 with TRBJ1-5, with 7 positions matching TRBD1. This CDR3 has 14 residues. Germline CDR1 reads SEHNR; CDR2 reads FQNEAQ (reference sequence). The V segment lost 4 bases and the J segment 7 bases; nucleotides outside the gene matches: 7. CDR3 residues: CASSSMDRSQPQHF. In DNA, the CDR3 is TGTGCCAGCAGCTCCATGGACAGGTCCCAGCCCCAGCATTTT. The whole variable domain, remainder taken from reference TRBV7-9 and TRBJ1-5, is DTGVSQNPRHKITKRGQNVTFRCDPISEHNRLYWYRQTLGQGPEFLTYFQNEAQLEKSRLLSDRFSAERPKGSFSTLEIQRTEQGDSAMYLCASSSMDRSQPQHFGDGTRLSIL.